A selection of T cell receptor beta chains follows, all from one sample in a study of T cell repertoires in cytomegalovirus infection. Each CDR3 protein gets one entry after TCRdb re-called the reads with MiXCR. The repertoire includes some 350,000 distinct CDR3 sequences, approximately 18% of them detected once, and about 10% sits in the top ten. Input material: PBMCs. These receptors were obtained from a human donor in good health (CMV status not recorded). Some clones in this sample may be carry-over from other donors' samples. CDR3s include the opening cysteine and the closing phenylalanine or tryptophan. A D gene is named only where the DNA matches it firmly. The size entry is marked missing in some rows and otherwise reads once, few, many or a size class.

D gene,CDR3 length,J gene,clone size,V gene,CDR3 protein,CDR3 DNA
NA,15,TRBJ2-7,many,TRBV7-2,CASRQSRERVYEQYF,TGTGCCAGCAGGCAAAGTCGGGAGAGGGTCTACGAGCAGTACTTC
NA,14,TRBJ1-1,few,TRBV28,CASSFRGGYTEAFF,TGTGCCAGCAGTTTCCGGGGGGGGTACACTGAAGCTTTCTTT
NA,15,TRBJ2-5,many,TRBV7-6,CASSLGDFPRETQYF,TGTGCCAGCAGCTTAGGGGACTTCCCGAGGGAGACCCAGTACTTC
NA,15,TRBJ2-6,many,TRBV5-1,CASSPTGQGANVLTF,TGCGCCAGCAGCCCTACCGGACAGGGGGCCAACGTCCTGACTTTC
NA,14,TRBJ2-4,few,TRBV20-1,CSATGLLAKNIQYF,TGCAGTGCTACCGGGTTGTTAGCCAAAAACATTCAGTACTTC
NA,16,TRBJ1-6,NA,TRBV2,CASSLKGAIYNSPLHF,TGTGCCAGCAGTCTCAAAGGGGCAATCTATAATTCACCCCTCCACTTT
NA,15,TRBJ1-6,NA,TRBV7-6,CASSLEEEGNSPLHF,TGTGCCAGCAGCTTAGAGGAGGAGGGGAATTCACCCCTCCACTTT
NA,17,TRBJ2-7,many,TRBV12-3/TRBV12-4,CASSPPLRESVLYEQYF,TGTGCCAGCAGTCCTCCCCTTCGGGAATCCGTTCTCTACGAGCAGTACTTC
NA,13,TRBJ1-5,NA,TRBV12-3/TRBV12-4,CASSPEGFQPQHF,TGTGCCAGCAGTCCAGAAGGGTTCCAGCCCCAGCATTTT
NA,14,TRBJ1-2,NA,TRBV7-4,CASYAAASNYGYTF,TGTGCCAGCTACGCAGCGGCAAGTAACTATGGCTACACCTTC
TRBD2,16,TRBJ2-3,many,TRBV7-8,CASSLAPAGDGDTQYF,TGTGCCAGCAGCTTAGCGCCCGCGGGAGACGGGGATACGCAGTATTTT
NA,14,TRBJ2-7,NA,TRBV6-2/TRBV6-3,CASREDYPPYEQYF,TGTGCCAGCAGAGAGGACTACCCGCCCTACGAGCAGTACTTC
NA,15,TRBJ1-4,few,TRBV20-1,CSARLTGTPEGKLFF,TGCAGTGCTAGGCTGACCGGGACACCCGAGGGAAAACTGTTTTTT
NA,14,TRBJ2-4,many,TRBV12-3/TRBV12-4,CASNAAGRKNIQYF,TGTGCCAGCAACGCGGCGGGGCGGAAAAACATTCAGTACTTC
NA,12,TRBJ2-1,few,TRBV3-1,CASSPLDGEQFF,TGTGCCAGCAGCCCGTTGGACGGGGAGCAGTTCTTC
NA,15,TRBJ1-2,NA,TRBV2,CASSAPKGGAPGYTF,TGTGCCAGCAGCGCGCCGAAGGGGGGGGCGCCTGGCTACACCTTC
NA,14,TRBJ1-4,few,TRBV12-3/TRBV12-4,CASRAGGENEKLFF,TGTGCCAGCAGGGCCGGTGGGGAGAATGAAAAACTGTTTTTT
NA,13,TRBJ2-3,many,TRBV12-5,CASGLDSTDTQYF,TGTGCTAGTGGTTTAGACAGCACAGATACGCAGTATTTT
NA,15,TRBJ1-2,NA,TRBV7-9,CASSLGDNPNYGYTF,TGTGCCAGCAGCTTAGGGGACAACCCTAACTATGGCTACACCTTC
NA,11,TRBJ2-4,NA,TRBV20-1,CSARVKNIQYF,TGCAGTGCCCGCGTTAAAAACATTCAGTACTTC
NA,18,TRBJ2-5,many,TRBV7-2,CASSRTRGGTTRSETQYF,TGTGCCAGCAGCCGAACGAGGGGCGGGACAACTAGATCAGAGACCCAGTACTTC
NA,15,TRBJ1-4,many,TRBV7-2,CASSLGGGSIEKLFF,TGTGCCAGCAGCTTAGGCGGGGGGTCTATAGAAAAACTGTTTTTT
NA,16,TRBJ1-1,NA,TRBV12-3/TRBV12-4,CASSAGGVIRNTEAFF,TGTGCCAGCAGTGCTGGAGGGGTTATAAGGAACACTGAAGCTTTCTTT
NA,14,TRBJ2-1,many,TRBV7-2,CASSSAGESREQFF,TGTGCCAGCAGCTCAGCGGGCGAAAGTAGGGAGCAGTTCTTC
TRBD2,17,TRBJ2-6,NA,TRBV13,CASSTSGGAKGANVLTF,TGTGCCAGCAGTACTAGCGGGGGGGCCAAAGGGGCCAACGTCCTGACTTTC
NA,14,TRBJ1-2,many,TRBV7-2,CASSLEGGDYGYTF,TGTGCCAGCAGCTTAGAAGGGGGTGACTATGGCTACACCTTC
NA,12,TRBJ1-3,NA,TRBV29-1,CSVEAERNTIYF,TGCAGCGTTGAGGCAGAACGAAACACCATATATTTT
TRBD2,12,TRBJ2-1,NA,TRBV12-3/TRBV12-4,CASSEGTNEQLF,TGTGCCAGCAGTGAGGGGACTAATGAGCAGCTCTTC
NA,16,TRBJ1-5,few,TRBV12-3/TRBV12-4,CASSVRSGGFRQPQHF,TGTGCCAGCTCCGTTAGGTCGGGGGGCTTTCGTCAGCCCCAGCATTTT
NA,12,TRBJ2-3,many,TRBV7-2,CASSRVSNTQYF,TGTGCCAGCAGCCGCGTCTCCAATACGCAGTATTTT
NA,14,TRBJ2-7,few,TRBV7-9,CASRGTPGLTEQYF,TGTGCCAGCAGGGGTACACCGGGACTCACAGAGCAGTACTTC
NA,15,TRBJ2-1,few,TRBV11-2,CASSASVLFYNEQFF,TGTGCCAGCAGCGCTAGCGTCCTCTTCTACAATGAGCAGTTCTTC
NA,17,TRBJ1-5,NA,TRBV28,CASSLRVTSLSNQPQHF,TGTGCCAGCAGTCTCCGGGTAACCTCTCTTAGCAATCAGCCCCAGCATTTT
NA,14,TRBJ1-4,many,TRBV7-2,CASSLVGSDEKLFF,TGTGCCAGCAGCTTAGTAGGGTCGGATGAAAAACTGTTTTTT
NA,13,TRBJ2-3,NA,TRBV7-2,CASSNRGRFTQYF,TGTGCCAGCTCTAACCGGGGGCGTTTTACGCAGTATTTT
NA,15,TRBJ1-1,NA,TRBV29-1,CTHRDMGHVWPEAFF,TGCACCCACCGGGATATGGGACACGTCTGGCCTGAAGCTTTCTTT